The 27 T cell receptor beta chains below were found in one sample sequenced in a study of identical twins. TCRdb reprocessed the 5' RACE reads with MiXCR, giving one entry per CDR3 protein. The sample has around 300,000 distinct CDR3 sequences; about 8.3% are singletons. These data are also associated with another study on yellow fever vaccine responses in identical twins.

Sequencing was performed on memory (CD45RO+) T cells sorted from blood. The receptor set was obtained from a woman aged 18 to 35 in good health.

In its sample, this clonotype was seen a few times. The CDR3 nucleotides read TGTGCCAGCAGCTTACAAGCTCCCCTCTTCAATGAGCAGTTCTTC. Translation: CASSLQAPLFNEQFF. The chain uses TRBV5-4 and TRBJ2-1; no clear D. V lost 2 bases and J 6 bases, leaving 15 bases between the germline ends. Germline V gene data show CDR1 as SGHNT and CDR2 as YYREEE (reference sequence). This CDR3 is built from 15 residues. Based on the CDR3 plus reference TRBV5-4 and TRBJ2-1, the full variable domain is ETGVTQSPTHLIKTRGQQVTLRCSSQSGHNTVSWYQQALGQGPQFIFQYYREEENGRGNFPPRFSGLQFPNYSSELNVNALELDDSALYLCASSLQAPLFNEQFFGPGTRLTVL.

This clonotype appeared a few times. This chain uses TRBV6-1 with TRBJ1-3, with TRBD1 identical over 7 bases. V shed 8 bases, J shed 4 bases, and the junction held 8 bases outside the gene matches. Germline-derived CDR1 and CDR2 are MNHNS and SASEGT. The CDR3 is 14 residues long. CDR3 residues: CASVPRGRGNTIYF. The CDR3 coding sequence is TGTGCCAGCGTACCGAGGGGGCGAGGAAACACCATATATTTT.

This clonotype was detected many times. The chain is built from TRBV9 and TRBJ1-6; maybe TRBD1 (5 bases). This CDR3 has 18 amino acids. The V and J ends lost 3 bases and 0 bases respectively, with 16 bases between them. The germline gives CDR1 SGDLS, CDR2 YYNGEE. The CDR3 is CASSAEGYRSSYNSPLHF. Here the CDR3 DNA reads TGTGCCAGCAGCGCCGAGGGGTACAGGAGCTCCTATAATTCACCCCTCCACTTT.

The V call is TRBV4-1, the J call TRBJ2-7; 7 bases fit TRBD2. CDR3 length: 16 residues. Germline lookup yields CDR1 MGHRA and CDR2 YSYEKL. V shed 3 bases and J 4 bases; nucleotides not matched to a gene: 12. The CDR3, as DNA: TGCGCCAGCAGCCACCGGGGAGGGTCCGGCCAATACGAGCAGTACGTC. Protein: CASSHRGGSGQYEQYV.

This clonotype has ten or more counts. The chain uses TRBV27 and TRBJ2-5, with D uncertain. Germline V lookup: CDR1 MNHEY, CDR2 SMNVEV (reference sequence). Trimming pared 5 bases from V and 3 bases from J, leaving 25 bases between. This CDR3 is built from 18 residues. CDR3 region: CASSPLISGARPKETQYF. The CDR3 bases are TGTGCCAGCAGTCCTCTAATATCCGGCGCTCGACCTAAAGAGACCCAGTACTTC.

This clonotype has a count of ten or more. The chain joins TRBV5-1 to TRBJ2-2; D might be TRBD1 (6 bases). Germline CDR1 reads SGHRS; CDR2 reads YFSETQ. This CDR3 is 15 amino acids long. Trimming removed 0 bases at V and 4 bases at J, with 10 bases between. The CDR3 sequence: CASSLAGAPTGELFF. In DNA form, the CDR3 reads TGCGCCAGCAGCTTGGCAGGGGCTCCCACCGGGGAGCTGTTTTTT.

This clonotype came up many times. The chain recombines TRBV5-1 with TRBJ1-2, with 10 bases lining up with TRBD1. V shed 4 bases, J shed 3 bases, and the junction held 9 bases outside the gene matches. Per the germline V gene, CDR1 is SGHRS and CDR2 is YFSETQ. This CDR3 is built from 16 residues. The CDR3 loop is CASSQGQGKVDYGYTF. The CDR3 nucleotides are TGCGCCAGCAGCCAGGGACAGGGGAAGGTTGACTATGGCTACACCTTC.

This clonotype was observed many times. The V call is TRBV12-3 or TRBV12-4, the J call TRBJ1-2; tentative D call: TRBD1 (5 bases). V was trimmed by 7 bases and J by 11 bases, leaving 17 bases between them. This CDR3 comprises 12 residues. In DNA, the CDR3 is TGTGCCAGCACCCCTCAGGGCTCTCCTTACACCTTC. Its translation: CASTPQGSPYTF.

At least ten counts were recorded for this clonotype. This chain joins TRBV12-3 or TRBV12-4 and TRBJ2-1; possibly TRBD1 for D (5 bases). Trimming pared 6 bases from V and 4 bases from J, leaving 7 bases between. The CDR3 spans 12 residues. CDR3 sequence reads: CASSGQYNEQFF. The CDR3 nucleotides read TGTGCCAGCAGCGGACAATACAATGAGCAGTTCTTC.

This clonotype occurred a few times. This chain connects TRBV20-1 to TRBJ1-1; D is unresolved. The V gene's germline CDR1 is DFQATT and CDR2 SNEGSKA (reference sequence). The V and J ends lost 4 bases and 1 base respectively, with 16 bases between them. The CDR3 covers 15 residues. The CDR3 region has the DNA TGCAGTGCTAAGTTTTTCGGGTCGGGGAACACTGAAGCTTTCTTT. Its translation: CSAKFFGSGNTEAFF.

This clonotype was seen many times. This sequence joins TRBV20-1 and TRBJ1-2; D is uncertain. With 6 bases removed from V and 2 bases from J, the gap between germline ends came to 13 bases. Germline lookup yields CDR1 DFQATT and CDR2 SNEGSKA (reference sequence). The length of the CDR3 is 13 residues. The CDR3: CSAGGQPNYGYTF. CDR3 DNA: TGCAGTGCGGGAGGGCAGCCCAACTATGGCTACACCTTC.

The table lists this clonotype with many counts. The CDR3 DNA follows: TGTGCCAGCAGCTTGGGCGCCGGAAAGGCCAAAAACATTCAGTACTTC. Translated, it gives CASSLGAGKAKNIQYF. V usage is TRBV12-3 or TRBV12-4 and J usage is TRBJ2-4, with D unresolved. The CDR3 covers 16 residues. Trimming left V 6 bases short and J 1 base short, with 16 bases between.

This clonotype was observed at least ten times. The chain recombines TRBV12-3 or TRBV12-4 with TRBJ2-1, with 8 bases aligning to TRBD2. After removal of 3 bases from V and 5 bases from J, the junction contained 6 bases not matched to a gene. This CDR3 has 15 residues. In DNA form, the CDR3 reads TGTGCCAGCAGTTTTGGCGGGAGGACAAACAATGAGCAGTTCTTC. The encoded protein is CASSFGGRTNNEQFF.

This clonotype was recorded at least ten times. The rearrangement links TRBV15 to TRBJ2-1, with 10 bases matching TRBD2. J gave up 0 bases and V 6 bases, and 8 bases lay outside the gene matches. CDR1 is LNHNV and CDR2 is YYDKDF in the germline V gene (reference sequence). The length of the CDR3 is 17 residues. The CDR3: CATSPGVAGGSYNEQFF. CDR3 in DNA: TGTGCCACCAGTCCCGGGGTAGCGGGAGGCTCCTACAATGAGCAGTTCTTC. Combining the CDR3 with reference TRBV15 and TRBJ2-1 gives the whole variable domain DAMVIQNPRYQVTQFGKPVTLSCSQTLNHNVMYWYQQKSSQAPKLLFHYYDKDFNNEADTPDNFQSRRPNTSFCFLDIRSPGLGDTAMYLCATSPGVAGGSYNEQFFGPGTRLTVL.

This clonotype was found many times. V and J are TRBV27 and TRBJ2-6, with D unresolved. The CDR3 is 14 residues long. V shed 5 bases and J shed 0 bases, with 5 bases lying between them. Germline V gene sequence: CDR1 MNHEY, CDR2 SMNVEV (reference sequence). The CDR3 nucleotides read TGTGCCAGCAGTAGCCTCTCTGGGGCCAACGTCCTGACTTTC. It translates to CASSSLSGANVLTF.

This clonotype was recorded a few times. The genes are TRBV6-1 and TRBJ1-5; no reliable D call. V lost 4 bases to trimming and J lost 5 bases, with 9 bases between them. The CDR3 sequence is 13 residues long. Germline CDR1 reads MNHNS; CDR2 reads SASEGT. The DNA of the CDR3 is TGTGCCAGCAGTGCCCGGACTCATCAGCCCCAGCATTTT. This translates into CASSARTHQPQHF.

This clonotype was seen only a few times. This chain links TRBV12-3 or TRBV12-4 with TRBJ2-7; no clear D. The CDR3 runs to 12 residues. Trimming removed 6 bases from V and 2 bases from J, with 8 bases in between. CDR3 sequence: CASSTTTYEQYF. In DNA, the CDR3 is TGTGCCAGCAGCACTACTACCTACGAGCAGTACTTC.

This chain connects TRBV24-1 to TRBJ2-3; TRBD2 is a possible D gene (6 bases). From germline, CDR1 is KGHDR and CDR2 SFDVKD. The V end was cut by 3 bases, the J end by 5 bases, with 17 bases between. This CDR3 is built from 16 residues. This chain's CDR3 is CATSDQPSAGKDTQYF. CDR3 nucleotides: TGTGCCACCAGTGATCAGCCTAGCGCCGGAAAAGATACGCAGTATTTT.

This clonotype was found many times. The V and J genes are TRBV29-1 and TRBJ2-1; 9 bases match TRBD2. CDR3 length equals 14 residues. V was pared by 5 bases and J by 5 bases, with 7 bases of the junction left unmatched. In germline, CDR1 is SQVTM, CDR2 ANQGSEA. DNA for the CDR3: TGCAGCGTTCGGGCGGGAGGGCCCCACAATGAGCAGTTCTTC. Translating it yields CSVRAGGPHNEQFF.

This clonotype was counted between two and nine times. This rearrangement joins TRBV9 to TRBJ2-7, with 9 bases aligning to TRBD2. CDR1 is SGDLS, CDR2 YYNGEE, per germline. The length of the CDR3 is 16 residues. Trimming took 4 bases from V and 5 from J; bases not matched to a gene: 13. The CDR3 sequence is CASSSHRLAGLNEQYF. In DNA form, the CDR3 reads TGTGCCAGCAGCTCCCATCGGCTAGCGGGACTAAACGAGCAGTACTTC. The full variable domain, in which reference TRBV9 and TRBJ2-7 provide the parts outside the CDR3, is DSGVTQTPKHLITATGQRVTLRCSPRSGDLSVYWYQQSLDQGLQFLIQYYNGEERAKGNILERFSAQQFPDLHSELNLSSLELGDSALYFCASSSHRLAGLNEQYFGPGTRLTVT.

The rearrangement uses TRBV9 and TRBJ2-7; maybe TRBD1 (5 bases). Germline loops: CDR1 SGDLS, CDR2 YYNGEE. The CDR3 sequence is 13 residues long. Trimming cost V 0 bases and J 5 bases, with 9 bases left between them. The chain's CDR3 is CASSVDRLDEQYF. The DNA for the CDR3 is TGTGCCAGCAGCGTAGACAGGCTCGACGAGCAGTACTTC.

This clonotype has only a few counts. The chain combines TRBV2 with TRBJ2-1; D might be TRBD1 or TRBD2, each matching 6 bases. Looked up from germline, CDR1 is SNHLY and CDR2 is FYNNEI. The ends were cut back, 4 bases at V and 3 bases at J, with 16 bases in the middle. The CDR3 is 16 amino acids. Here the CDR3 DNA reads TGTGCCAGCAGTGTCGGGGGCGCCCCGGGCTACAATGAGCAGTTCTTC. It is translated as CASSVGGAPGYNEQFF.

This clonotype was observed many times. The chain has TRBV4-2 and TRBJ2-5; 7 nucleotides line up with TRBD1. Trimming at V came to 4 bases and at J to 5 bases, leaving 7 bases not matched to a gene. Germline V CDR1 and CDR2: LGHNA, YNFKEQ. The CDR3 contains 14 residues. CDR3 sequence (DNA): TGTGCCAGCAGCCTATCCCAGGGGGAGGAGACCCAGTACTTC. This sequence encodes CASSLSQGEETQYF.

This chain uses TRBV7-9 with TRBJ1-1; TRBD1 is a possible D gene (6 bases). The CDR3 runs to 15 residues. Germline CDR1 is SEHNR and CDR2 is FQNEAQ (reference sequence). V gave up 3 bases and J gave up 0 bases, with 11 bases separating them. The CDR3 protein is CASSLGAGMNTEAFF. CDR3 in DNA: TGTGCCAGCAGCTTGGGGGCCGGGATGAACACTGAAGCTTTCTTT.

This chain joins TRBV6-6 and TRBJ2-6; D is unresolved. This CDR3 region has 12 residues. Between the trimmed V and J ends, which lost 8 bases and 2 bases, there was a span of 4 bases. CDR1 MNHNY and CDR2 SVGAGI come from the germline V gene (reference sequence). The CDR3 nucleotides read TGTGCCAGCGGAACTGGGGCCAACGTCCTGACTTTC. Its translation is CASGTGANVLTF.

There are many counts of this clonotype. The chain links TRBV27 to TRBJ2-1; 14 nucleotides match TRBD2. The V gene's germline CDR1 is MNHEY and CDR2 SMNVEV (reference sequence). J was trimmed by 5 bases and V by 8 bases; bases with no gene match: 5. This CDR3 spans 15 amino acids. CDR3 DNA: TGTGCCAGCTCCGGGACTAGCGGGAGAAACAATGAGCAGTTCTTC. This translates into CASSGTSGRNNEQFF.

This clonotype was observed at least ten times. This CDR3 is CASSPTSGRRSGVQYF. CDR3 in DNA: TGTGCCAGCAGTCCAACTAGCGGGAGGCGTTCTGGCGTTCAGTACTTC. V usage is TRBV6-1 and J usage is TRBJ2-4; 12 bases agree with TRBD2. Germline trimming cut 5 bases from V and 11 bases from J; bases unmatched to any gene: 13. Germline V gene data show CDR1 as MNHNS and CDR2 as SASEGT. This CDR3 contains 16 residues.